These T cell receptor beta chains were read from a single sample in a study of cytomegalovirus exposure and HLA in healthy donors. The protocol was immunoSEQ multiplex PCR, while the TCRdb copy is restricted to in-frame clones and leaves out a portion. The sample records over 65,000 clones, 60% to 80% being singletons. Sequenced: PBMCs. All receptors come from a man between 50 and 59 years old in good health and CMV-seronegative. Both conserved end residues are part of each CDR3. D genes are given only for firm matches. Where a row states a size, it is once, few, many or the class of an expanded clone; other rows omit it.

>.|.|TRBJ2-7|TRBV4-1
CASSQAGLREQYF
TGCGCCAGCAGCCAAGCAGGGTTGCGGGAGCAGTACTTC
>few|TRBD1|TRBJ1-2|TRBV9
CASSAGQVNYGYTF
TGTGCCAGCAGCGCCGGACAGGTTAACTATGGCTACACCTTC
>.|.|TRBJ1-4|TRBV6-1
CASSEKGGPVEKLFF
TGTGCCAGCAGTGAAAAGGGGGGGCCGGTTGAAAAACTGTTTTTT
>once|.|TRBJ2-7|TRBV30
CAWSVPVLIAYEQYF
TGTGCCTGGAGTGTACCGGTCCTTATTGCCTACGAGCAGTACTTC
>many|.|TRBJ2-1|TRBV5-8
CASSLVLTASGGFF
TGTGCCAGCAGCTTGGTTTTGACGGCCTCGGGTGGGTTCTTC
>.|TRBD1|TRBJ2-7|TRBV28
CASSPSGTALYEQYF
TGTGCCAGCAGTCCCTCCGGGACAGCCCTCTACGAGCAGTACTTC
>.|.|TRBJ2-6|TRBV18
CASSPQGYGANVLTF
TGTGCCAGCTCACCCCAGGGGTATGGGGCCAACGTCCTGACTTTC
>.|.|TRBJ1-3|TRBV5-6
CASSTSGLGGFGNTIYF
TGTGCCAGCAGCACCAGCGGGCTGGGAGGTTTTGGAAACACCATATATTTT
>few|TRBD1|TRBJ1-4|TRBV2
CASGDRVREKLFF
TGTGCCAGCGGGGACAGGGTCCGTGAAAAACTGTTTTTT
>few|TRBD2|TRBJ2-5|TRBV6-1
CASSEVAGGQETQYF
TGTGCCAGCAGTGAAGTAGCGGGGGGGCAAGAGACCCAGTACTTC
>few|.|TRBJ1-1|TRBV5-1
CASSGGRVQWNTEAFF
TGCGCCAGCAGCGGCGGGAGAGTTCAGTGGAACACTGAAGCTTTCTTT
>.|TRBD2|TRBJ2-5|TRBV27
CASSPLTSHAREETQYF
TGTGCCAGCAGTCCCCTGACTAGCCACGCGCGGGAAGAGACCCAGTACTTC
>.|TRBD2|TRBJ2-4|TRBV23-1
CASSQPQAGGRNIQYF
TGCGCCAGCAGCCAGCCTCAAGCGGGGGGGCGAAACATTCAGTACTTC